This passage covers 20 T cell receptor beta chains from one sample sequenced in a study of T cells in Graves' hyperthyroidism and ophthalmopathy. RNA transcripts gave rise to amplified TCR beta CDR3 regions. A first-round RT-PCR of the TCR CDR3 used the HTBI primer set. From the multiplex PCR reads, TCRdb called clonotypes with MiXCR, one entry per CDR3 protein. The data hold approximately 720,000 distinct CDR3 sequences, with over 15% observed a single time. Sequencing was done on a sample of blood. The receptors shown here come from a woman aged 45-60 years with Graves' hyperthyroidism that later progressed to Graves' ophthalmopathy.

In DNA form, the CDR3 reads TGTGCCAGCAGCGTAGAGGGCGGCCGGCAAGAGACCCAGTACTTC. Encoded protein: CASSVEGGRQETQYF. The chain carries TRBV9 and TRBJ2-5; D uncertain. The CDR3 loop spans 15 amino acids. Germline V gene data show CDR1 as SGDLS and CDR2 as YYNGEE. V lost 0 bases and J 2 bases, leaving 11 bases between the germline ends.

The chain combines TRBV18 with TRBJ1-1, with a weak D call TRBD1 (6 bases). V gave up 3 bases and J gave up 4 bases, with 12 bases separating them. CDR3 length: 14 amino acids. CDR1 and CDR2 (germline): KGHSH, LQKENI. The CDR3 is CASSPSGQGTEAFF. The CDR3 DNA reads TGTGCCAGCTCACCGTCGGGACAAGGCACTGAAGCTTTCTTT.

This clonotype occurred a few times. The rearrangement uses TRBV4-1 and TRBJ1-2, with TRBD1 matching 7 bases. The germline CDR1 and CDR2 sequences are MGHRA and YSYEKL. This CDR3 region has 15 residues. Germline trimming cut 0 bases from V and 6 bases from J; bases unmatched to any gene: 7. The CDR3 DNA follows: TGCGCCAGCAGCCAAGATCGACAGGGAGGTGATGGCTACACCTTC. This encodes CASSQDRQGGDGYTF.

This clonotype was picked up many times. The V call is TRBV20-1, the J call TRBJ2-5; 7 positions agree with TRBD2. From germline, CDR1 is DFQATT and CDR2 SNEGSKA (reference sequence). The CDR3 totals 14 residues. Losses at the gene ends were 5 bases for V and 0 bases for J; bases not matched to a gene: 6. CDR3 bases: TGCAGTGCTGTAATAAGCGGGGACCAAGAGACCCAGTACTTC. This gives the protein CSAVISGDQETQYF.

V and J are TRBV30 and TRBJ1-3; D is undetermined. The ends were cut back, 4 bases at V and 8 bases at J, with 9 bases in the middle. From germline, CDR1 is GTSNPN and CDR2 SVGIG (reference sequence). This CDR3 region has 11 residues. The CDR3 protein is CAWTTGYTIYF. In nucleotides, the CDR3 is TGTGCCTGGACAACGGGCTACACCATATATTTT. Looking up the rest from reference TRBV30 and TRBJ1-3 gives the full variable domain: SQTIHQWPATLVQPVGSPLSLECTVEGTSNPNLYWYRQAAGRGLQLLFYSVGIGQISSEVPQNLSASRPQDRQFILSSKKLLLSDSGFYLCAWTTGYTIYFGEGSWLTVV.

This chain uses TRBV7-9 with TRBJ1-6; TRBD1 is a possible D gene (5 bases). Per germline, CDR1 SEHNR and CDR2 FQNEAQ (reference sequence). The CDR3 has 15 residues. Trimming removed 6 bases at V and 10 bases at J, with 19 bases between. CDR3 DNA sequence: TGTGCCAGCAGGCCAGGGCTTGCGATGTTCTCACCCCTCCACTTT. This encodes CASRPGLAMFSPLHF.

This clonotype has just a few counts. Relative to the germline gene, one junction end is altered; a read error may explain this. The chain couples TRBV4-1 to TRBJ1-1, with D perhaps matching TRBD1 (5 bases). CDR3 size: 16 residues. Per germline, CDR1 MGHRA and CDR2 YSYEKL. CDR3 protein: CASSQVSGTSNTEAFF. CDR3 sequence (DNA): TGTGCCAGCAGCCAGGTCTCCGGGACTTCCAACACTGAAGCTTTCTTT.

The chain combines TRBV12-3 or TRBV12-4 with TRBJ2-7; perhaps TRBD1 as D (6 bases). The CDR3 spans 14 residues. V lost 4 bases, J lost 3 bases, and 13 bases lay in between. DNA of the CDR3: TGTGCCAGCAGTTCCGGGACATTCAACTACGAGCAGTACTTC. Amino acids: CASSSGTFNYEQYF.

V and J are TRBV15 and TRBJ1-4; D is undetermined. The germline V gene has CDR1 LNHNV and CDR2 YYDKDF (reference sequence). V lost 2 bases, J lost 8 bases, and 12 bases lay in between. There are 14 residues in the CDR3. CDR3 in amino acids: CATSRNRGREKLFF. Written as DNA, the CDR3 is TGTGCCACCAGCAGAAACCGAGGGAGGGAAAAACTGTTTTTT.

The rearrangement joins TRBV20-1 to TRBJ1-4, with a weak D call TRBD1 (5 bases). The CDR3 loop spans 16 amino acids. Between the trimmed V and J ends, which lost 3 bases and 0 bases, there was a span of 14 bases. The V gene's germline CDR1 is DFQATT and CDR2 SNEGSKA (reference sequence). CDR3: CSARPGRTPTNEKLFF. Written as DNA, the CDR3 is TGCAGTGCTAGGCCGGGCAGGACACCAACTAATGAAAAACTGTTTTTT.

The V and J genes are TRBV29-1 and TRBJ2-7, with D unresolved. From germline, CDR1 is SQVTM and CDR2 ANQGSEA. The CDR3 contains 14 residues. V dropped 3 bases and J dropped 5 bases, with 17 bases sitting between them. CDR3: CSVELDSRAHEQYF. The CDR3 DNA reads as TGCAGCGTTGAGTTGGATAGTCGAGCCCACGAGCAGTACTTC.

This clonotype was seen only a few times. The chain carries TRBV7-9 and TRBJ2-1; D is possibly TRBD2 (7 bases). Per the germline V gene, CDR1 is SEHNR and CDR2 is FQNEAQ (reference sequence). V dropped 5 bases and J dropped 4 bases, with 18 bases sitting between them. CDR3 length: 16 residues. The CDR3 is CASSPLGGGDYNEQFF. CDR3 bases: TGTGCCAGCAGCCCCCTAGGGGGGGGCGATTACAATGAGCAGTTCTTC.

The CDR3 sequence is CASSIGTSGGRQETQYF. The CDR3 DNA reads TGTGCCAGCAGCATAGGGACTAGCGGGGGGCGCCAAGAGACCCAGTACTTC. The V call is TRBV11-2, the J call TRBJ2-5, with 15 bases aligning to TRBD2. This CDR3 has 17 amino acids. The junction had 5 bases not matched to a gene; V was cut back by 5 bases and J by 1 base. The germline V gene encodes CDR1 SGHAT and CDR2 FQNNGV.

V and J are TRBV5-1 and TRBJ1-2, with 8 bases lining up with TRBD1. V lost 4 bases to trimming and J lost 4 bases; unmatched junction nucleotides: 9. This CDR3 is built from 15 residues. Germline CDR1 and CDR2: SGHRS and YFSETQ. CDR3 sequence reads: CASSMWTGKGYGYTF. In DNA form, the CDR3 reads TGCGCCAGCAGCATGTGGACAGGGAAAGGCTATGGCTACACCTTC.

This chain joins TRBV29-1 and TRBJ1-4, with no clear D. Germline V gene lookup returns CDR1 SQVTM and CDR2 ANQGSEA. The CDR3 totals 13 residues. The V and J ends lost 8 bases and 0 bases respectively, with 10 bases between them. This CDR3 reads CSCRQATNEKLFF. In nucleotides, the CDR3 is TGCAGCTGCCGACAAGCAACTAATGAAAAACTGTTTTTT.

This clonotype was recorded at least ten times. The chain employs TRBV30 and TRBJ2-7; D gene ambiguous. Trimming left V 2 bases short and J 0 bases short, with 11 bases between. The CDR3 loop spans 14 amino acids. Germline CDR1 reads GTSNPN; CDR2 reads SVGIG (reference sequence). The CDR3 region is CAWSLGSFSYEQYF. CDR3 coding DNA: TGTGCCTGGAGTCTCGGCTCCTTCTCCTACGAGCAGTACTTC.

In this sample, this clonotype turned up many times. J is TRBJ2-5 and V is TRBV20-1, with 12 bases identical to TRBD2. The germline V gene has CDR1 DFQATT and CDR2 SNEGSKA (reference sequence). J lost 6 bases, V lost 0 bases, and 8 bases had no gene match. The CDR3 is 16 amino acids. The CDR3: CSARDLVLAGGKTQYF. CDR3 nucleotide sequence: TGCAGTGCTAGAGATCTGGTCCTAGCGGGAGGGAAGACCCAGTACTTC.

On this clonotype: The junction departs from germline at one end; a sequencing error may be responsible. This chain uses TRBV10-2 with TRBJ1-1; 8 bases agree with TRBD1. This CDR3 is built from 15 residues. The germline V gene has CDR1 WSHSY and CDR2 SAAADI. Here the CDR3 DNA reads TGCGCCAGCAAGCTAGGACAGGGAACGTTCACTGAAGCTCTCTTT. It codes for CASKLGQGTFTEALF.

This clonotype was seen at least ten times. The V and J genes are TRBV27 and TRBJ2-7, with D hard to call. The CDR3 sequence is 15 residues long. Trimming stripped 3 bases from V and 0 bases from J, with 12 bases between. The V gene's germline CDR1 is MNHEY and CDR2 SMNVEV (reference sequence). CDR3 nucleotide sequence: TGTGCCAGCAGTTTTGGTGAGGAGACCTCCTACGAGCAGTACTTC. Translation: CASSFGEETSYEQYF.

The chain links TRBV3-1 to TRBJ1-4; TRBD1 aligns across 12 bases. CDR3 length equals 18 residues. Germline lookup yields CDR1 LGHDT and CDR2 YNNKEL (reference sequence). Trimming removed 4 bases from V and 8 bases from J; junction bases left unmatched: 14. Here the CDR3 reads CASSPRAGTGGAGEKLFF. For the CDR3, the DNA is TGTGCCAGCAGCCCCCGCGCAGGGACAGGGGGCGCGGGGGAAAAACTGTTTTTT.